This TCR beta chain is drawn from a study of blood T cell repertoires in COVID-19. Whole-study context: T cells, B-cell-depleted T cells, or PBMCs supplied cDNA or gDNA.

Profiling relied on immunoSEQ multiplex PCR, and the TCRdb table lists in-frame clones only, not all of them. The profile shows roughly 150,000 clones, around 80% of them singletons. Enrolled through a virtual design, the participants were between roughly 18 and 90 years of age and came from under 30 US areas. V gave up 3 bases and J gave up 3 bases; unmatched junction bases: 2. Germline V gene lookup returns CDR1 SQVTM and CDR2 ANQGSEA. The CDR3 runs to 13 residues. This chain uses TRBV29-1 with TRBJ2-7; 10 positions agree with TRBD1. Sequencing input: PBMCs or T cells enriched from blood (not recorded which). This receptor was taken from a woman aged 55-75 years who had recovered from COVID-19. CDR3 region: CSVERTGGYEQYF. CDR3 bases: TGCAGCGTTGAGAGGACAGGGGGCTACGAGCAGTACTTC.